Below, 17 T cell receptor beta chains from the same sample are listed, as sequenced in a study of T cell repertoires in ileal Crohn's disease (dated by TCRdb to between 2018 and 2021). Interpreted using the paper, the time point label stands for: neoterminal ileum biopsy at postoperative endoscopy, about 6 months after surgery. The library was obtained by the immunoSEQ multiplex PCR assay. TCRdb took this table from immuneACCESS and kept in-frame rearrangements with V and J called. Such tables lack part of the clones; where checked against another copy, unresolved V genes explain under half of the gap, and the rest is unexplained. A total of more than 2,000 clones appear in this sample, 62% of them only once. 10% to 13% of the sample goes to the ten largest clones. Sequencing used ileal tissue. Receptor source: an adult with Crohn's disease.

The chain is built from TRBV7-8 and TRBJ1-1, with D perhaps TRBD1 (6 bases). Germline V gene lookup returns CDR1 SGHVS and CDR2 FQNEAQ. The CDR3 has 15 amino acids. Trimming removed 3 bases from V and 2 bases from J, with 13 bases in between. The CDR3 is CASSLGSGGNTEAFF. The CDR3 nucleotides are TGTGCCAGCAGCTTGGGGAGTGGGGGCAACACTGAAGCTTTCTTT. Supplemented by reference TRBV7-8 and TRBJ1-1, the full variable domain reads GAGVSQSPRYKVAKRGQDVALRCDPISGHVSLFWYQQALGQGPEFLTYFQNEAQLDKSGLPSDRFFAERPEGSVSTLKIQRTQQEDSAVYLCASSLGSGGNTEAFFGQGTRLTVV.

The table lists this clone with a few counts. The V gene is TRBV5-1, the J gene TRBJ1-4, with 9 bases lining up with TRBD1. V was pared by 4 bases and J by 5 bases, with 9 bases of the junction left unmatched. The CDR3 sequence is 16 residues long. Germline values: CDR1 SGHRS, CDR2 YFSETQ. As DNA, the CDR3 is TGCGCCAGCAGCCAGGACAGGGGAAGGGGAAATGAAAAACTGTTTTTT. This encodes CASSQDRGRGNEKLFF.

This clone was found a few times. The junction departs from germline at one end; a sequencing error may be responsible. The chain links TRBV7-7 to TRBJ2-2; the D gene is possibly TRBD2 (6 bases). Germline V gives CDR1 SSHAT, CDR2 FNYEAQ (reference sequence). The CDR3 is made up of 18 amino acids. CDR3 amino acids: CASSLGGSGYRNTGELFF. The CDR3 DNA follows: TGTGCTAGCAGCTTAGGAGGGAGCGGGTACAGAAACACCGGGGAGCTGTTTTTT.

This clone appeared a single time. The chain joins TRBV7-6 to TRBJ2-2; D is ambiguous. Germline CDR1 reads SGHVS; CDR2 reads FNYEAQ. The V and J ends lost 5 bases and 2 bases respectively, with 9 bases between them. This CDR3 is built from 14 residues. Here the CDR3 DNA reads TGTGCCAGCAGCCTACAGTTAAACACCGGGGAGCTGTTTTTT. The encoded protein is CASSLQLNTGELFF.

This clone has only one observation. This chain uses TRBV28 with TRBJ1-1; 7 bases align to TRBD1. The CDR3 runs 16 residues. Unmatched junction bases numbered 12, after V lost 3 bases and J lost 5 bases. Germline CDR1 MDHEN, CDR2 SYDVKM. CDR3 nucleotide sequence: TGTGCCAGCAGTTTTGAGAGAGGGGGCAGTGGGACTGAAGCTTTCTTT. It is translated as CASSFERGGSGTEAFF.

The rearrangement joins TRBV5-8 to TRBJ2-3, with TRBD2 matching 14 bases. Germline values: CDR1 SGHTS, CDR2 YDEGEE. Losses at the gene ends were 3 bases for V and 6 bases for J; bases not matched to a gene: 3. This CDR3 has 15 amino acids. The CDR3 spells CASSSGLAGADTQYF. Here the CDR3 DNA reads TGTGCCAGCAGCTCGGGACTAGCGGGGGCCGATACGCAGTATTTT.

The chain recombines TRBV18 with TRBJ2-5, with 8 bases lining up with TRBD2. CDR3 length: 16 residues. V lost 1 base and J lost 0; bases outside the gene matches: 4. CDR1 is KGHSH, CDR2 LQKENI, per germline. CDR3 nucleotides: TGTGCCAGCTCACCACAGATAGCGGGGAACCAAGAGACCCAGTACTTC. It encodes CASSPQIAGNQETQYF.

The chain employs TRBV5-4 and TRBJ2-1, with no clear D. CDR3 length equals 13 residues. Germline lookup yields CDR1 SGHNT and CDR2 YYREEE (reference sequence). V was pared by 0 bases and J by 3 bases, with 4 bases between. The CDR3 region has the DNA TGTGCCAGCAGCTTGGGAGACTACAATGAGCAGTTCTTC. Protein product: CASSLGDYNEQFF.

The CDR3 DNA reads TGTGCCAGCAGCTTCCCAGGGGGCTCCTACGAGCAGTACTTC. Amino acids: CASSFPGGSYEQYF. This sequence joins TRBV7-9 and TRBJ2-7; 7 nucleotides line up with TRBD1. The germline V gene has CDR1 SEHNR and CDR2 FQNEAQ (reference sequence). This CDR3 has 14 amino acids. V lost 3 bases, J lost 0 bases, and 2 bases stayed unmatched.

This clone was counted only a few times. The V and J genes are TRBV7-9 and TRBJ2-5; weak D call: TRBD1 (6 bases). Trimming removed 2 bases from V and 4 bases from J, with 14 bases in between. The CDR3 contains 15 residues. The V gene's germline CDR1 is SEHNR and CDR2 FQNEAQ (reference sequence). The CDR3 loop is CASSLNLGQRETQYF. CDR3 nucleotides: TGTGCCAGCAGCTTAAACCTAGGACAGCGAGAGACCCAGTACTTC. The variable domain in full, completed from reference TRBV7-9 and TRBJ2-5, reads DTGVSQNPRHKITKRGQNVTFRCDPISEHNRLYWYRQTLGQGPEFLTYFQNEAQLEKSRLLSDRFSAERPKGSFSTLEIQRTEQGDSAMYLCASSLNLGQRETQYFGPGTRLLVL.

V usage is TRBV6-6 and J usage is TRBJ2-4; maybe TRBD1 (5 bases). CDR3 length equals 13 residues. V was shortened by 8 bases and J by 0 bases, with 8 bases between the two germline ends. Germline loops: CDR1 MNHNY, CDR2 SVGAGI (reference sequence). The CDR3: CASGAIAKNIQYF. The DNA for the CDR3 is TGTGCCAGCGGGGCGATAGCCAAAAACATTCAGTACTTC.

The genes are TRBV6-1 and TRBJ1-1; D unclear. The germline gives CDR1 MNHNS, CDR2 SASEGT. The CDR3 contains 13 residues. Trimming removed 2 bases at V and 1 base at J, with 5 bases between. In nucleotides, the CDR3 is TGTGCCAGCAGTGAAACAGAGAACACTGAAGCTTTCTTT. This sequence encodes CASSETENTEAFF.

For the CDR3, the DNA is TGTGCCAGCAGCCATGGGGGGATAACCCCTAACTATGGCTACACCTTC. Its protein product is CASSHGGITPNYGYTF. The genes are TRBV4-2 and TRBJ1-2, with a tentative D call TRBD1 (5 bases). Trimming took 3 bases from V and 0 from J, leaving 14 bases between them. Germline V CDR1 and CDR2: LGHNA, YNFKEQ. CDR3 size: 16 residues.

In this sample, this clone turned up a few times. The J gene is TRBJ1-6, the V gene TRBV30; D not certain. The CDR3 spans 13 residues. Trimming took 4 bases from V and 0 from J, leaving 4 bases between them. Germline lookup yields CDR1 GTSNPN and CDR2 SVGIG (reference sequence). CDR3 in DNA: TGTGCCTGGACAGGCTCCTATAATTCACCCCTCCACTTT. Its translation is CAWTGSYNSPLHF.

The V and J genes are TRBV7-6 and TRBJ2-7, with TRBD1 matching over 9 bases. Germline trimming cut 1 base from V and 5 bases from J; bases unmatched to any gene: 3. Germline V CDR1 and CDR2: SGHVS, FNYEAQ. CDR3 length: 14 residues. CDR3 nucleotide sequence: TGTGCCAGCAGCTTAGGGACAGGGGAGGACGAGCAGTACTTC. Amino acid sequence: CASSLGTGEDEQYF.

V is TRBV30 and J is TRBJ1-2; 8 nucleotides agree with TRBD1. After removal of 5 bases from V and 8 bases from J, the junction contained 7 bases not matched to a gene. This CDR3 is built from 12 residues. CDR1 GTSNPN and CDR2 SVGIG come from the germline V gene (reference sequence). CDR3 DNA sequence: TGTGCCTGGGAGACAGGGGCGCGGGGCTACACCTTC. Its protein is CAWETGARGYTF.

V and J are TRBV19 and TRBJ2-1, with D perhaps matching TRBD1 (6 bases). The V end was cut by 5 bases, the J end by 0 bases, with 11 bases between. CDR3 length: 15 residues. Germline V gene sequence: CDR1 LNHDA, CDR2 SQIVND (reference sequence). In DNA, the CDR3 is TGTGCCAGTAGTCTTGACAGGAGCTCCTACAATGAGCAGTTCTTC. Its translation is CASSLDRSSYNEQFF.